The 20 T cell receptor beta chains presented below share a single source sample, sequenced in a study of blood T cell repertoires in COVID-19 (dated by TCRdb to about 2020). The receptor library was made with the immunoSEQ multiplex PCR assay. TCRdb took this table from immuneACCESS and kept in-frame rearrangements with V and J called. Such tables lack part of the clones; where checked against another copy, unresolved V genes explain under half of the gap, and the rest is unexplained. Across this sample there are about 70,000 clones, with 90% to 95% seen only once. Just over 2.5% of the sample comes from the top ten. The material sequenced was peripheral blood. All receptors derive from a man between 45 and 60 years old with COVID-19, enrolled during active disease.

This clone was picked up one time. The chain has TRBV2 and TRBJ2-3, with 7 bases identical to TRBD2. Per germline, CDR1 SNHLY and CDR2 FYNNEI. V lost 5 bases, J lost 3 bases, and 2 bases stayed unmatched. The CDR3 runs to 13 residues. The chain's CDR3 is CASSQRGTDTQYF. The CDR3 DNA reads as TGTGCCAGCAGTCAGCGGGGAACAGATACGCAGTATTTT.

The V and J genes are TRBV7-2 and TRBJ1-1, with 7 bases aligning to TRBD1. With V trimmed by 5 bases and J by 4 bases, 10 bases remained unmatched. CDR3 length: 15 amino acids. From germline, CDR1 is SGHTA and CDR2 FQGNSA. The CDR3 sequence is CASSLQGKRVTEAFF. The CDR3 region has the DNA TGTGCCAGCAGCCTACAGGGGAAAAGGGTCACTGAAGCTTTCTTT.

This clone was counted once. The chain has TRBV29-1 and TRBJ2-1, with TRBD2 matching over 10 bases. This CDR3 is built from 14 residues. CDR1 is SQVTM, CDR2 ANQGSEA, per germline. V gave up 3 bases and J gave up 7 bases; unmatched junction bases: 6. CDR3 sequence (DNA): TGCAGCGTTGATCGCCTAGCGGGAGCAAATGAGCAGTTCTTC. It codes for CSVDRLAGANEQFF.

This chain joins TRBV3-1 (or the pseudogene TRBV3-2) and TRBJ2-3, with D possibly being TRBD2 (5 bases). Trimming removed 1 base at V and 0 bases at J, with 8 bases between. The CDR3 totals 15 residues. Per the germline V gene, CDR1 is LGHDT and CDR2 is YNNKEL (reference sequence). This CDR3 is CASSQVRGSTDTQYF. CDR3 nucleotides: TGTGCCAGCAGCCAAGTACGGGGTAGCACAGATACGCAGTATTTT.

The V gene is TRBV20-1, the J gene TRBJ1-5, with D maybe TRBD1 (5 bases). The CDR3 sequence is 15 residues long. Deletions cut 3 bases from V and 5 bases from J, with 17 bases between. Germline lookup yields CDR1 DFQATT and CDR2 SNEGSKA (reference sequence). For the CDR3, the DNA is TGCAGTGCTAGTGATAACCCCCAGGGATATCAGCCCCAGCATTTT. Protein sequence: CSASDNPQGYQPQHF.

This rearrangement joins TRBV5-8 to TRBJ2-7; TRBD2 matches at 12 bases. Per germline, CDR1 SGHTS and CDR2 YDEGEE. The CDR3 sequence is 16 residues long. J gave up 0 bases and V 6 bases, and 7 bases lay outside the gene matches. CDR3 amino acids: CASTTGLAGSSYEQYV. CDR3 coding DNA: TGTGCCAGCACCACCGGACTAGCGGGGAGCTCCTACGAGCAGTACGTC.

The V gene is TRBV5-1, the J gene TRBJ2-5; no definite D call. Germline assignment: CDR1 SGHRS and CDR2 YFSETQ. The CDR3 has 15 residues. Trimming pared 0 bases from V and 0 bases from J, leaving 9 bases between. The CDR3 DNA reads as TGCGCCAGCAGCTTGGGGAGCACGAACCAAGAGACCCAGTACTTC. It encodes CASSLGSTNQETQYF. The full variable domain, its missing parts supplied by reference TRBV5-1 and TRBJ2-5, is KAGVTQTPRYLIKTRGQQVTLSCSPISGHRSVSWYQQTPGQGLQFLFEYFSETQRNKGNFPGRFSGRQFSNSRSEMNVSTLELGDSALYLCASSLGSTNQETQYFGPGTRLLVL.

This clone was counted only a few times. V and J are TRBV28 and TRBJ2-1; no clear D. The germline gives CDR1 MDHEN, CDR2 SYDVKM. V was shortened by 3 bases and J by 10 bases, with 10 bases between the two germline ends. This CDR3 has 12 amino acids. CDR3 nucleotide sequence: TGTGCCAGCAGTTTTACTTGGAGCGAGCAGTTCTTC. The encoded protein is CASSFTWSEQFF.

The chain couples TRBV30 to TRBJ1-5; D gene uncertain. Germline CDR1 GTSNPN, CDR2 SVGIG (reference sequence). The CDR3 consists of 13 residues. Between the trimmed V and J ends, which lost 2 bases and 2 bases, there was a span of 7 bases. The chain's CDR3 is CAWSRSGNQPQHF. For the CDR3, the DNA is TGTGCCTGGAGTCGATCGGGCAATCAGCCCCAGCATTTT.

V gene TRBV9 combines with J gene TRBJ1-2; TRBD1 aligns across 8 bases. CDR1 SGDLS and CDR2 YYNGEE come from the germline V gene. With 3 bases clipped from V and 3 bases from J, the junction kept 4 bases outside the gene matches. This CDR3 contains 14 residues. The CDR3 sequence is CASSAGQVDYGYTF. In DNA, the CDR3 is TGTGCCAGCAGCGCGGGACAGGTGGACTATGGCTACACCTTC. The whole variable domain, filled in from reference TRBV9 and TRBJ1-2, reads DSGVTQTPKHLITATGQRVTLRCSPRSGDLSVYWYQQSLDQGLQFLIQYYNGEERAKGNILERFSAQQFPDLHSELNLSSLELGDSALYFCASSAGQVDYGYTFGSGTRLTVV.

This clone was seen just once. The chain combines TRBV19 with TRBJ2-2, with D tentatively TRBD1 (6 bases). Germline CDR1 LNHDA, CDR2 SQIVND (reference sequence). The CDR3 sequence is 15 residues long. V lost 4 bases to trimming and J lost 0 bases, with 9 bases between them. CDR3 nucleotide sequence: TGTGCCAGTAGTAATGGACAGACGAACACCGGGGAGCTGTTTTTT. The encoded protein is CASSNGQTNTGELFF.

The rearrangement links TRBV7-9 to TRBJ1-4, with 7 bases lining up with TRBD1. The V segment lost 3 bases and the J segment 6 bases; nucleotides outside the gene matches: 10. The CDR3 runs to 16 residues. Looked up from germline, CDR1 is SEHNR and CDR2 is FQNEAQ (reference sequence). Here the CDR3 DNA reads TGTGCCAGCAGCTTCACCTCGACAGGGCGGGATGAAAAACTGTTTTTT. It codes for CASSFTSTGRDEKLFF.

V is TRBV19 and J is TRBJ2-4, with TRBD2 identical over 7 bases. The CDR3 is 18 residues long. Germline assignment: CDR1 LNHDA and CDR2 SQIVND (reference sequence). V dropped 5 bases and J dropped 2; count of bases not matched to a gene: 15. CDR3 DNA sequence: TGTGCCAGTAGTTTCGGACTAGAATCCCCTCTGCCCAAAAACATTCAGTACTTC. Amino acid sequence: CASSFGLESPLPKNIQYF.

The V call is TRBV4-3, the J call TRBJ2-7; a possible D gene is TRBD1 (6 bases). Trimming left V 2 bases short and J 3 bases short, with 11 bases between. The CDR3 sequence is 14 residues long. Germline CDR1 reads LGHNA; CDR2 reads YSLEER. CDR3: CASSQSAGVYEQYF. CDR3 DNA: TGCGCCAGCAGCCAAAGTGCAGGGGTCTACGAGCAGTACTTC.

The rearrangement joins TRBV30 to TRBJ2-7, with 7 bases matching TRBD1. The V gene end was trimmed by 2 bases and the J gene end by 0 bases; junction bases not matched to a gene: 4. CDR3 size: 14 residues. Per germline, CDR1 GTSNPN and CDR2 SVGIG (reference sequence). The DNA of the CDR3 is TGTGCCTGGAGTACAGGGGTGAGCTCCTACGAGCAGTACTTC. Its protein is CAWSTGVSSYEQYF.

V is TRBV12-3 or TRBV12-4 and J is TRBJ2-1; 8 bases map to TRBD1. V was pared by 7 bases and J by 9 bases, with 8 bases of the junction left unmatched. This CDR3 has 13 amino acids. CDR3 DNA: TGTGCCAGCACGCGGCAGGGGGCAGGTGAGCAGTTCTTC. Translated, it gives CASTRQGAGEQFF.

In this sample, this clone turned up a few times. The chain couples TRBV27 to TRBJ1-1, with D perhaps TRBD1 (6 bases). CDR3 size: 15 residues. The germline CDR1 and CDR2 sequences are MNHEY and SMNVEV (reference sequence). The V end was cut by 3 bases, the J end by 4 bases, with 15 bases between. In nucleotides, the CDR3 is TGTGCCAGCAGTTTGGGGGGCCCGGGGGGCACTGAAGCTTTCTTT. Protein product: CASSLGGPGGTEAFF.

The rearrangement links TRBV6-5 to TRBJ2-6; D gene uncertain. The V gene's germline CDR1 is MNHEY and CDR2 SVGAGI. Trimming pared 6 bases from V and 0 bases from J, leaving 6 bases between. This CDR3 region has 14 residues. CDR3 residues: CASRRSSGANVLTF. CDR3 sequence (DNA): TGTGCCAGCAGGCGGAGCTCTGGGGCCAACGTCCTGACTTTC.

This sequence joins TRBV11-2 and TRBJ2-7; TRBD2 might be the D (5 bases). There are 15 residues in the CDR3. The germline V gene encodes CDR1 SGHAT and CDR2 FQNNGV. Trimming left V 1 base short and J 3 bases short, with 13 bases between. The CDR3 DNA reads TGTGCCAGCAGCTTAGGTCTGGGAGTGGGCTACGAGCAGTACGTC. As protein: CASSLGLGVGYEQYV.

This clone was seen once. The gene calls are TRBV7-3 and TRBJ2-3; TRBD2 matches at 7 bases. The CDR3 contains 16 residues. CDR1 is SGHTA, CDR2 FQGTGA, per germline. With V trimmed by 3 bases and J by 2 bases, 8 bases remained unmatched. The CDR3 region is CASSLNQAGSTDTQYF. CDR3 in DNA: TGTGCCAGCAGCTTGAACCAAGCGGGGTCCACAGATACGCAGTATTTT.